These 10 T cell receptor beta chains came from one sample sequenced in a study of CD8+ T cells in alopecia areata. The treatment is: oral pan-JAK inhibitor, 5-10 mg twice daily. Sequencing templates came from extracted RNA that was reverse transcribed into cDNA. The data were produced by immunoSEQ multiplex PCR, yet TCRdb's version contains in-frame clones alone and is incomplete. This sample carries roughly 180,000 clones, less than 70% of them seen once, and the ten largest clones take approximately 10%. The sequencing here drew on CD8+ T cells sorted from blood, taken at week 24, from a patient treated with tofacitinib. These TCRs come from a human donor with alopecia areata.

A note on this clone: The same CDR3 also results from other DNA sequences found in this sample. The chain carries TRBV5-6 and TRBJ2-2, with no clear D. CDR3 length equals 12 residues. The germline V gene has CDR1 SGHDT and CDR2 YYEEEE. Trimming removed 4 bases at V and 4 bases at J, with 5 bases between. CDR3 bases: TGTGCCAGCAGCCTCAGCACCGGGGAGCTGTTTTTT. This gives the protein CASSLSTGELFF.

On this clone: At the DNA level, this CDR3 is encoded by other sequences in the same sample as well. This rearrangement joins TRBV27 to TRBJ2-7, with 8 bases identical to TRBD1. V lost 5 bases to trimming and J lost 4 bases; unmatched junction nucleotides: 4. The germline V gene has CDR1 MNHEY and CDR2 SMNVEV (reference sequence). This CDR3 contains 13 residues. DNA for the CDR3: TGTGCCAGCAGTCTCGACAGGGGATACGAGCAGTACTTC. Amino acids: CASSLDRGYEQYF.

J is TRBJ1-5 and V is TRBV4-1; 8 bases line up with TRBD1. J gave up 3 bases and V 0 bases, and 7 bases lay outside the gene matches. The CDR3 extends over 17 amino acids. Germline V CDR1 and CDR2: MGHRA, YSYEKL. CDR3 loop: CASSQEPRGLINQPQHF. CDR3 bases: TGCGCCAGCAGCCAAGAACCCAGGGGGCTAATCAATCAGCCCCAGCATTTT.

This clone was observed once. The J gene is TRBJ2-1, the V gene TRBV30, with D unclear. Germline V gives CDR1 GTSNPN, CDR2 SVGIG (reference sequence). This CDR3 is 13 amino acids long. Trimming shortened V by 6 bases and J by 7 bases, and 16 bases separated the two germline ends. CDR3 sequence (DNA): TGTGCCTGCCCTAACTATAAGACAAATGAGCAGTTCTTC. This translates into CACPNYKTNEQFF.

The J gene is TRBJ2-3, the V gene TRBV4-3, with 11 bases identical to TRBD2. Germline trimming cut 0 bases from V and 0 bases from J; bases unmatched to any gene: 11. Germline lookup yields CDR1 LGHNA and CDR2 YSLEER. CDR3 length: 20 amino acids. DNA for the CDR3: TGCGCCAGCAGCCAAGATCCCCTTACTAGACTAGCGGGGAGCACAGATACGCAGTATTTT. Protein sequence: CASSQDPLTRLAGSTDTQYF.

The rearrangement links TRBV2 to TRBJ2-5; 8 positions match TRBD2. CDR3 length: 18 residues. The germline CDR1 and CDR2 sequences are SNHLY and FYNNEI. The V segment lost 2 bases and the J segment 3 bases; nucleotides outside the gene matches: 14. This CDR3 reads CASSEWGGSGGTKETQYF. DNA for the CDR3: TGTGCCAGCAGTGAATGGGGCGGCAGCGGGGGTACGAAAGAGACCCAGTACTTC.

The rearrangement uses TRBV4-2 and TRBJ1-6; D is uncertain. Germline V gene lookup returns CDR1 LGHNA and CDR2 YNFKEQ. The CDR3 has 14 amino acids. Between the trimmed V and J ends, which lost 1 base and 13 bases, there was a span of 14 bases. CDR3 coding DNA: TGTGCCAGCAGCCAAGGCGGGGTCCCCGACCCCCTCCACTTT. Its translation is CASSQGGVPDPLHF.

In DNA form, the CDR3 reads TGTGCCAGCAGCCTGGGTTGGGGTCCCAATCAGCCCCAGCATTTT. Protein: CASSLGWGPNQPQHF. This chain joins TRBV9 and TRBJ1-5; D ambiguous. Trimming left V 4 bases short and J 3 bases short, with 14 bases between. The germline V gene encodes CDR1 SGDLS and CDR2 YYNGEE. CDR3 size: 15 residues.

This chain links TRBV5-1 with TRBJ1-1, with unresolved D. This CDR3 is 14 amino acids long. The germline V gene has CDR1 SGHRS and CDR2 YFSETQ. The V end was cut by 0 bases, the J end by 2 bases, with 8 bases between. As DNA, the CDR3 is TGCGCCAGCAGCTTGGAATCCGGAAACACTGAAGCTTTCTTT. Translated: CASSLESGNTEAFF.

This clone was counted only a few times. The CDR3 reads CASNYRRENAKETQYF. In DNA form, the CDR3 reads TGCGCCAGCAACTACAGGAGGGAGAATGCCAAAGAGACCCAGTACTTC. The chain uses TRBV10-2 and TRBJ2-5; perhaps TRBD2 as D (6 bases). In germline, CDR1 is WSHSY, CDR2 SAAADI. This CDR3 contains 16 residues. V lost 7 bases and J lost 3, with 21 bases in between.